This T cell receptor (beta chain) comes out of a study of cytomegalovirus exposure and HLA in healthy donors. With respect to this clone: The antigen remains undetermined.

Study conclusions and caveats: Clusters of TCRs from the first cohort tended to co-occur in the approximately 130 validation repertoires (as a later analysis found).

TCRdb keeps only in-frame clones here, not all; method: immunoSEQ multiplex PCR. Of fewer than 120,000 clones detected, approximately 87% appear once; the ten largest clones hold 1.4% to 1.5%. The clonotype comes from a woman aged 25-40 years in good health and CMV-seropositive. What was sequenced was PBMCs.

The CDR3 coding sequence is TGTGCCAGCAGACTGACAGGGAAAGGTGAAAAACTGTTTTTT. This gives the protein CASRLTGKGEKLFF. The J gene is TRBJ1-4, the V gene TRBV6-5; 7 bases fit TRBD1. This CDR3 contains 14 residues. The germline V gene encodes CDR1 MNHEY and CDR2 SVGAGI. The ends lost 6 bases at V and 7 bases at J; junction bases unmatched: 8.